The 15 T cell receptor beta chains in this list originate from one sample, sequenced in a study of cytomegalovirus exposure and HLA in healthy donors. The PCR was carried out with 60 Vbeta primers and 13 Jbeta primers. The data were produced by immunoSEQ multiplex PCR, yet TCRdb's version contains in-frame clones alone and is incomplete. The sample includes 130,000 to 150,000 clones, around 80% of them seen just once. Input material: PBMCs. Receptors were obtained from a middle-aged man in good health and CMV-seronegative.

The chain has TRBV28 and TRBJ1-1; TRBD1 agrees at 12 bases. This CDR3 spans 16 amino acids. CDR1 and CDR2 (germline): MDHEN, SYDVKM. The V and J ends lost 5 bases and 2 bases, in that order; junction bases with no gene match: 6. The CDR3 nucleotides are TGTGCCAGCAGTAAGCCCGGGACAGGGGGCAACACTGAAGCTTTCTTT. Its protein is CASSKPGTGGNTEAFF.

With respect to this clone: Germline and junction disagree at one end, which may indicate a read error. The rearrangement uses TRBV5-1 and TRBJ2-7; tentative D call: TRBD1 (5 bases). The CDR3 length is 11 residues. Germline values: CDR1 SGHRS, CDR2 YFSETQ. CDR3: CASSVDSEEYF. Here the CDR3 DNA reads TGCGCCAGCAGCGTAGACAGCGAGGAGTACTTC.

The CDR3 DNA is TGTGCCAGTAGTATCACAGGGCGAGGCTCCTATAATTCACCCCTCCACTTT. It yields the protein CASSITGRGSYNSPLHF. V usage is TRBV19 and J usage is TRBJ1-6; weak D call: TRBD1 (6 bases). Germline V gives CDR1 LNHDA, CDR2 SQIVND (reference sequence). The CDR3 consists of 17 residues. V was shortened by 3 bases and J by 0 bases, with 12 bases between the two germline ends.

V is TRBV19 and J is TRBJ2-3; tentatively, D is TRBD2 (6 bases). This CDR3 is 14 amino acids long. In germline, CDR1 is LNHDA, CDR2 SQIVND (reference sequence). V was cut by 8 bases and J by 0 bases, with 12 bases left in between. CDR3 nucleotides: TGTGCCAGTCTACCTGGAGGGAGCACAGATACGCAGTATTTT. Amino acids: CASLPGGSTDTQYF.

This clone was seen only once. The rearrangement joins TRBV9 to TRBJ2-1, with 7 positions matching TRBD2. This CDR3 has 15 residues. After removal of 0 bases from V and 2 bases from J, the junction contained 2 bases not matched to a gene. Germline CDR1 reads SGDLS; CDR2 reads YYNGEE. The CDR3, as DNA: TGTGCCAGCAGCGTAGGGCTAGCGGCCTACAATGAGCAGTTCTTC. Amino acids: CASSVGLAAYNEQFF.

Comments on this clone: At one of its ends the junction is not consistent with the germline gene, which may arise from a read error. The V call is TRBV6-5, the J call TRBJ2-7, with 9 bases identical to TRBD1. The V gene's germline CDR1 is MNHEY and CDR2 SVGAGI. The CDR3 contains 14 residues. CDR3: CASSLRDRVYGQYF. The CDR3 DNA is TGTGCCAGCAGTTTACGGGACAGGGTTTACGGGCAGTACTTC.

In its sample, this clone was seen once. The V call is TRBV2, the J call TRBJ1-1; 7 nucleotides match TRBD1. V was pared by 1 base and J by 11 bases, with 7 bases of the junction left unmatched. CDR3 length: 13 amino acids. Germline CDR1 is SNHLY and CDR2 is FYNNEI. The CDR3 protein is CASSEGRGLRAFF. The CDR3 region has the DNA TGTGCCAGCAGTGAAGGAAGGGGGCTCAGGGCTTTCTTT. Complete variable domain (other parts from reference TRBV2 and TRBJ1-1): EPEVTQTPSHQVTQMGQEVILRCVPISNHLYFYWYRQILGQKVEFLVSFYNNEISEKSEIFDDQFSVERPDGSNFTLKIRSTKLEDSAMYFCASSEGRGLRAFFGQGTRLTVV.

This chain uses TRBV28 with TRBJ1-2, with 10 bases matching TRBD1. The germline CDR1 and CDR2 sequences are MDHEN and SYDVKM. V was pared by 6 bases and J by 7 bases, with 2 bases of the junction left unmatched. This CDR3 spans 12 amino acids. In DNA, the CDR3 is TGTGCCAGCAGCCGGGACAGGGGTGGCTACACCTTC. It encodes CASSRDRGGYTF.

The CDR3 is CASSPGGGETQYF. CDR3 nucleotide sequence: TGTGCCAGCAGTCCAGGGGGAGGAGAGACCCAGTACTTC. The chain couples TRBV28 to TRBJ2-5; D perhaps matches TRBD1 (7 bases). V lost 5 bases to trimming and J lost 4 bases, with 11 bases between them. Germline assignment: CDR1 MDHEN and CDR2 SYDVKM. This CDR3 contains 13 residues.

The chain uses TRBV19 and TRBJ2-3; 9 bases are a match to TRBD1. Germline values: CDR1 LNHDA, CDR2 SQIVND (reference sequence). CDR3 length: 17 amino acids. The V segment lost 3 bases and the J segment 3 bases; nucleotides outside the gene matches: 10. CDR3 nucleotides: TGTGCCAGTAGTATGGTTAGTTGGGACAGGGCGACAGATACGCAGTATTTT. This sequence encodes CASSMVSWDRATDTQYF.

This chain links TRBV15 with TRBJ2-5; D might be TRBD1 (5 bases). Looked up from germline, CDR1 is LNHNV and CDR2 is YYDKDF (reference sequence). V was shortened by 1 base and J by 1 base, with 16 bases between the two germline ends. This CDR3 is 17 amino acids long. CDR3 DNA: TGTGCCACCAGCAGAGGGGGCACAGGAAGTTTCCAAGAGACCCAGTACTTC. This encodes CATSRGGTGSFQETQYF.

The V gene is TRBV29-1, the J gene TRBJ2-7; D is possibly TRBD1 (6 bases). This CDR3 region has 13 residues. V shed 6 bases and J shed 10 bases, with 22 bases lying between them. Germline V CDR1 and CDR2: SQVTM, ANQGSEA. The CDR3 sequence: CSVGQGPRTDQYF. CDR3 coding DNA: TGCAGCGTAGGCCAGGGACCAAGGACAGATCAGTACTTC.

The chain links TRBV9 to TRBJ2-7; TRBD1 is a possible D gene (5 bases). The CDR3 runs 15 residues. V dropped 0 bases and J dropped 9 bases, with 19 bases sitting between them. Germline V gene sequence: CDR1 SGDLS, CDR2 YYNGEE. CDR3 in amino acids: CASSVAPTASTPQYF. The CDR3 nucleotides are TGTGCCAGCAGCGTAGCTCCGACAGCCTCTACTCCGCAGTACTTC.

The chain employs TRBV5-6 and TRBJ2-2; 8 nucleotides match TRBD2. The CDR3 covers 16 residues. The J segment lost 0 bases and the V segment lost 2 bases, leaving 3 bases of the junction unmatched. CDR1 and CDR2 (germline): SGHDT, YYEEEE. CDR3 DNA sequence: TGTGCCAGCAGCTTCTCGGGGGGGCCGAACACCGGGGAGCTGTTTTTT. Encoded protein: CASSFSGGPNTGELFF.

The rearrangement links TRBV5-1 to TRBJ2-1; 14 bases match TRBD2. There are 16 residues in the CDR3. Germline CDR1 reads SGHRS; CDR2 reads YFSETQ. V was clipped by 0 bases and J by 5 bases; unmatched bases: 1. The CDR3 DNA follows: TGCGCCAGCAGCTTGGGACTAGCGGGGGGGGACAATGAGCAGTTCTTC. Translating gives CASSLGLAGGDNEQFF.